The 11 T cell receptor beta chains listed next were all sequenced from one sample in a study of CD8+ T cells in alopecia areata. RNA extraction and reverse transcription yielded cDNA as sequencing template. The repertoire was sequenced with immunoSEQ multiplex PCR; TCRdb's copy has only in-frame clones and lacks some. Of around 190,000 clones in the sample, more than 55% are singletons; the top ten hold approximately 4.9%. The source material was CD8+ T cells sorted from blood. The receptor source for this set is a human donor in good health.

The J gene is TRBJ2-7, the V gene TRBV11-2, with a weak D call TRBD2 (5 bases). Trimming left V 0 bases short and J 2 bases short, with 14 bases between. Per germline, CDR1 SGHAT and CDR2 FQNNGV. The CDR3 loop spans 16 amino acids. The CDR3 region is CASSLEGPGITYEQYF. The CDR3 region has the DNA TGTGCCAGCAGCTTAGAAGGCCCCGGGATTACCTACGAGCAGTACTTC. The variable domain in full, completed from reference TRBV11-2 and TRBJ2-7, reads EAGVAQSPRYKIIEKRQSVAFWCNPISGHATLYWYQQILGQGPKLLIQFQNNGVVDDSQLPKDRFSAERLKGVDSTLKIQPAKLEDSAVYLCASSLEGPGITYEQYFGPGTRLTVT.

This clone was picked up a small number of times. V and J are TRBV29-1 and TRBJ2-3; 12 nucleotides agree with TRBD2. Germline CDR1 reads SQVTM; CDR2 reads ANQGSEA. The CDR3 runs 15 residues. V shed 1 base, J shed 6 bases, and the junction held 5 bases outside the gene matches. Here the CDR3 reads CSVEGSGTSGDTQYF. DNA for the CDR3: TGCAGCGTTGAAGGGAGCGGGACTAGCGGGGATACGCAGTATTTT.

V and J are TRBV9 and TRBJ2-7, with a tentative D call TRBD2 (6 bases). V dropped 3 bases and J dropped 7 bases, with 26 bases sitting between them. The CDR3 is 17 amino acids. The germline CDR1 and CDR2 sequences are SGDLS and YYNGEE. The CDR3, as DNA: TGTGCCAGCAGCGACCCTCTCGCCGAAGACCCTGGAGGGGAGCAGTACTTC. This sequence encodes CASSDPLAEDPGGEQYF.

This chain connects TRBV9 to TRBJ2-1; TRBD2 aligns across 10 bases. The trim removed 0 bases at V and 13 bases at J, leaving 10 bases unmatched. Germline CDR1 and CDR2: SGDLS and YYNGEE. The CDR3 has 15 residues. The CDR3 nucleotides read TGTGCCAGCAGCGTAGCTCGAGGTAGCGGGGGGATTCAGTTCTTC. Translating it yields CASSVARGSGGIQFF.

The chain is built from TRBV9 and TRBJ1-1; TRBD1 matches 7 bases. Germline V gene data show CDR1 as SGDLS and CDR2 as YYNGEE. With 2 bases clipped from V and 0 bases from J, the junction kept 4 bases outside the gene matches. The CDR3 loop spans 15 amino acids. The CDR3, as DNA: TGTGCCAGCAGCGTGTCGGGACAGCTGAACACTGAAGCTTTCTTT. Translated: CASSVSGQLNTEAFF.

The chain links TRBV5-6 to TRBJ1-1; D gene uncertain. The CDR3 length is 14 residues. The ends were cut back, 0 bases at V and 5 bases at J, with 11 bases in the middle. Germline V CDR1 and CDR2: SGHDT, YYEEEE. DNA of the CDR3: TGTGCCAGCAGCTTGGTCCAGGCTTCAACTGAAGCTTTCTTT. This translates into CASSLVQASTEAFF.

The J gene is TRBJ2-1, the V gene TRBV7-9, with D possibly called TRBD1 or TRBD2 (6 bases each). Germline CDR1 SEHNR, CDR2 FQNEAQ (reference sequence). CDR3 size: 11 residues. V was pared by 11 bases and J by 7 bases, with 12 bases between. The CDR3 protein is CADGGGNEQFF. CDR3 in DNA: TGTGCCGACGGGGGCGGAAATGAGCAGTTCTTC.

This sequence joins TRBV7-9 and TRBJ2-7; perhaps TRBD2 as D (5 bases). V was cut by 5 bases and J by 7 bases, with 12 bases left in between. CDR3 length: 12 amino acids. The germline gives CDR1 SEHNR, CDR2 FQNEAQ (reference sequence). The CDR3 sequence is CASSAAVGEQYF. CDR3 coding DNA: TGTGCCAGCAGCGCAGCGGTGGGGGAGCAGTACTTC.

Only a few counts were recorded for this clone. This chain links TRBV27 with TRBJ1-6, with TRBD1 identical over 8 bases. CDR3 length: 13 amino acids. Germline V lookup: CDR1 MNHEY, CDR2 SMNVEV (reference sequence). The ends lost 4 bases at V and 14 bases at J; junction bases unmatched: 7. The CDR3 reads CASSSPGGLTLHF. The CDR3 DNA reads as TGTGCCAGCAGTTCGCCAGGGGGCTTAACCCTCCACTTT.

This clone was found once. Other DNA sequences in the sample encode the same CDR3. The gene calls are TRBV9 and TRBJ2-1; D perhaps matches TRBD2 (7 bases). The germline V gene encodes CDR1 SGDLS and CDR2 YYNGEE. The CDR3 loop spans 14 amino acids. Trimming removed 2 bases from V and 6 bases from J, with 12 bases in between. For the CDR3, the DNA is TGTGCCAGCAGCGTCGGGGGGCTCGGCAATGAGCAGTTCTTC. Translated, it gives CASSVGGLGNEQFF. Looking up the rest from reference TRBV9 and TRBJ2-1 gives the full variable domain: DSGVTQTPKHLITATGQRVTLRCSPRSGDLSVYWYQQSLDQGLQFLIQYYNGEERAKGNILERFSAQQFPDLHSELNLSSLELGDSALYFCASSVGGLGNEQFFGPGTRLTVL.

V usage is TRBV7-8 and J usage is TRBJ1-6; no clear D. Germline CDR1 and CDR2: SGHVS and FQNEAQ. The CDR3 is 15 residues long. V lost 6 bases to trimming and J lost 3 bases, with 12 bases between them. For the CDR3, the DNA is TGTGCCAGCAGTACGGGGAGAGTCTATAATTCACCCCTCCACTTT. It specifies CASSTGRVYNSPLHF.